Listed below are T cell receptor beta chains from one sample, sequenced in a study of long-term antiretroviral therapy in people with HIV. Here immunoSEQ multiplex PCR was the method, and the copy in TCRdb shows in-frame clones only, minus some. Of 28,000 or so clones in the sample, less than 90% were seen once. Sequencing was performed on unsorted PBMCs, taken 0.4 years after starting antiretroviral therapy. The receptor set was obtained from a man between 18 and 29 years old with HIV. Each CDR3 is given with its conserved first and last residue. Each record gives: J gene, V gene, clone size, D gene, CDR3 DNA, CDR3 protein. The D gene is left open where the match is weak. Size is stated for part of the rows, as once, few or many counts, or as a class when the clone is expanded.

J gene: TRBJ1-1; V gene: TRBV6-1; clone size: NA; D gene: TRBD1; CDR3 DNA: TGTGCCAGCAGTGAACCGGGACAGGGGGTGAACACTGAAGCTTTCTTT; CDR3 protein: CASSEPGQGVNTEAFF
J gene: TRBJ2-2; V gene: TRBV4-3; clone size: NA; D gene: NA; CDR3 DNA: TGCGCCAGCAGCCAAGATCGGTCTAGCGCCGGGGAGCTGTTTTTT; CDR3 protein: CASSQDRSSAGELFF
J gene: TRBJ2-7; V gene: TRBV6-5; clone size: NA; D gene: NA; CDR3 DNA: TGTGCCAGCAGTTACTCCGGACGGGGTTACGAGCAGTACTTC; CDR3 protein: CASSYSGRGYEQYF
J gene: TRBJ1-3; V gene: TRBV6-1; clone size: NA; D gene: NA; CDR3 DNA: TGTGCCAGCAGTGAAGGAGCCTCCTCTGGAAACACCATATATTTT; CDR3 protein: CASSEGASSGNTIYF
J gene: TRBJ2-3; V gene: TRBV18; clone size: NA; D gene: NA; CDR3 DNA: TGTGCCAGCTCACCTTTCGGGTCTTCAGATACGCAGTATTTT; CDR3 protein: CASSPFGSSDTQYF
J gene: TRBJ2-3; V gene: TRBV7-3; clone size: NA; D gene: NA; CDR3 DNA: TGTGCCAGCAGCTTTAAAGGCCCCGGTGGAGATACGCAGTATTTT; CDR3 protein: CASSFKGPGGDTQYF
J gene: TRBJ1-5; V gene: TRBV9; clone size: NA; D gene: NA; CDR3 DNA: TGTGCCAGCAGCGTAGCTAGAGGTAGCAATCAGCCCCAGCATTTT; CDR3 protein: CASSVARGSNQPQHF
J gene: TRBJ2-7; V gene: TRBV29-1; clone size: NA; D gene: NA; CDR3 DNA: TGCAGCGTTGAATTGGGTCAGGGGCCAAGCTCCTACGAGCAGTACTTC; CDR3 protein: CSVELGQGPSSYEQYF
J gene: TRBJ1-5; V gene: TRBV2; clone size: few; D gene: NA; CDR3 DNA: TGTGCCAGCAGTGCTGGGGACAATCAGCCCCAGCATTTT; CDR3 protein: CASSAGDNQPQHF
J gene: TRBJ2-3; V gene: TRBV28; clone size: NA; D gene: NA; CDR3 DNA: TGTGCCAGCAGTTTCCCCAGGGTTACAGATACGCAGTATTTT; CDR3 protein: CASSFPRVTDTQYF
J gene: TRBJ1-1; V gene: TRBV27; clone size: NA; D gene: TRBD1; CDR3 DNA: TGTGCCAGCAGTCCCAAATTGACAGGGGGCCACACTGAAGCTTTCTTT; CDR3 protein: CASSPKLTGGHTEAFF
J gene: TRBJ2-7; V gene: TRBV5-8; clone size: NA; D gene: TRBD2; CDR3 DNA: TGTGCCAGCAGCTGGGACTGGGAGGGAGAGCAGTACTTC; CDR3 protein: CASSWDWEGEQYF
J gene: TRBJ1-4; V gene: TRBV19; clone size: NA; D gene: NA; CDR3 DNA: TGTGCCAGTAGTATAGCCACAAAGAAACGTAATGAAAAACTGTTTTTT; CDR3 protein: CASSIATKKRNEKLFF
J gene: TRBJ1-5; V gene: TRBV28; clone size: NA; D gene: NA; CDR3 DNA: TGTGCCAGCAGTACAGGAGCAAGCCAGCCCCAGCATTTT; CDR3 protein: CASSTGASQPQHF
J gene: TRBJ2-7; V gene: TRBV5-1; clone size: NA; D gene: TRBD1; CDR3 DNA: TGCGCCAGCAGCTTGGCGGGACAGGGAACTACCTACGAGCAGTACTTC; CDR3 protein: CASSLAGQGTTYEQYF
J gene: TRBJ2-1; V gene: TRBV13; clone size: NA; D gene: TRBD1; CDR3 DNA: TGTGCCAGCAGCTGGACAGGGGCCGGAGTCAATGAGCAGTTCTTC; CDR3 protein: CASSWTGAGVNEQFF
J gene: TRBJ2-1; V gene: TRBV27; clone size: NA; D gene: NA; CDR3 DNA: TGTGCCAGCAGTTTAGGGCGGGGTGAGCAGTTCTTC; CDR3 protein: CASSLGRGEQFF
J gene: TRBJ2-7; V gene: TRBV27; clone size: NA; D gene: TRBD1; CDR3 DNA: TGTGCCAGCAGTTCGCACAGGGGCATCGACGAGCAGTACTTC; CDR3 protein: CASSSHRGIDEQYF
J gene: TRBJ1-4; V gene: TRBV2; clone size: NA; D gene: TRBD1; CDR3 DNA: TGTGCCAGCAGCCCGAACAGGGGTTCTAATGAAAAACTGTTTTTT; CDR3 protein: CASSPNRGSNEKLFF
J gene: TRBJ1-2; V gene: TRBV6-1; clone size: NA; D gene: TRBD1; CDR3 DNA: TGTGCCAGCAGCCCGGGACAGCAGAACTATGGCTACACCTTC; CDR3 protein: CASSPGQQNYGYTF
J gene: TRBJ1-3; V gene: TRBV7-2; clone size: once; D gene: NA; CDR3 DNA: TGTGCCAGCAGCTTAGCCGGGGACTCTACCATATATTTT; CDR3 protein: CASSLAGDSTIYF
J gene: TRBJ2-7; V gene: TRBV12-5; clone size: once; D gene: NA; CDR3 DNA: TGTGCTAGTGGCCCACGAGGCCCCTACGAGCAGTACTTC; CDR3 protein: CASGPRGPYEQYF
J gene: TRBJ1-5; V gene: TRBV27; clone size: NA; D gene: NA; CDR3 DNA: TGTGCCAGCAGTTTAGGTCTGGGCAATCAGCCCCAGCATTTT; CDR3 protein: CASSLGLGNQPQHF
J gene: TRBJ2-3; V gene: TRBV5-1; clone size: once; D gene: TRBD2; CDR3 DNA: TGCGCCAGCAGGCATGGACTAGCGGGGGACACAGATACGCAGTATTTT; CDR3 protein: CASRHGLAGDTDTQYF
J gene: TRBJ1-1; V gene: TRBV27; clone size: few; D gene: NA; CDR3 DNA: TGTGCCAGCAGTTTATTGAGGAGGGGCGAAGCTTTCTTT; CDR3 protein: CASSLLRRGEAFF
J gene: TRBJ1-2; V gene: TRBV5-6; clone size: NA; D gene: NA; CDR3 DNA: TGTGCCAGCAGCTTAGGACAGAGGGATGGCTACACCTTC; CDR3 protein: CASSLGQRDGYTF
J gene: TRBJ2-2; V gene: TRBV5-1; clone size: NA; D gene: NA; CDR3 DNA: TGCGCCAGCAGCTTGGTTGGGCCGCCGAACACCGGGGAGCTGTTTTTT; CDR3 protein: CASSLVGPPNTGELFF
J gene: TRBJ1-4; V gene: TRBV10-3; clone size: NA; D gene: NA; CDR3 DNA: TGTGCCATCAGGGAACTTATCGGGGATGAAAAACTGTTTTTT; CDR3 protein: CAIRELIGDEKLFF
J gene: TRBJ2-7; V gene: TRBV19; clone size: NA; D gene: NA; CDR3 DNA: TGTGCCAGTAGCCCCGGGTCTGGGGGGTTCTACGAGCAGTACTTC; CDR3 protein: CASSPGSGGFYEQYF
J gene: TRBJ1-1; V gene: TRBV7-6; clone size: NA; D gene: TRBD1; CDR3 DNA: TGTGCCAGCAGCCCTTTTGGGGGGTACAACAGGGGAAGTGACACTGAAGCTTTCTTT; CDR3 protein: CASSPFGGYNRGSDTEAFF
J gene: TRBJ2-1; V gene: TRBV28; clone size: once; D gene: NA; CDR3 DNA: TGTGCCAGCAGCCTTCACCCTCGACTCATTAACAATGAGCAGTTCTTC; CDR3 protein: CASSLHPRLINNEQFF
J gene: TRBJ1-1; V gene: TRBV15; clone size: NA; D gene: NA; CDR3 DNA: TGTGCCACCAGCAGAGTGAGCATGAACACTGAAGCTTTCTTT; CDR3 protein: CATSRVSMNTEAFF
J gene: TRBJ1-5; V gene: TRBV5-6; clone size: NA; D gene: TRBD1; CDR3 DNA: TGTGCCAGCAGCCAGACAGGGGAACAGCCCCAGCATTTT; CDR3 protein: CASSQTGEQPQHF
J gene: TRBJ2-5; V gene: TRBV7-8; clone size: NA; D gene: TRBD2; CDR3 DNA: TGTGCCAGCAGCTTAGGTACACAGCGGGGAAGGGAGACCCAGTACTTC; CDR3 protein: CASSLGTQRGRETQYF
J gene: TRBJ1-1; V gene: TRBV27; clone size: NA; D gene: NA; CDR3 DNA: TGTGCCAGCAGTTTATCTGCAGGGGAGAACACTGAAGCTTTCTTT; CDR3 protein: CASSLSAGENTEAFF
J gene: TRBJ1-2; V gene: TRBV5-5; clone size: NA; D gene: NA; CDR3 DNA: TGTGCCAGCAGCTTGGTGGGGGGCCGTTATGGCTACACCTTC; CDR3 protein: CASSLVGGRYGYTF
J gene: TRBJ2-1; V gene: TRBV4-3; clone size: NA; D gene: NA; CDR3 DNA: TGCGCCAGCAGCCAAACGCGTCAAATCTCCAATGAGCAGTTCTTC; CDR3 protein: CASSQTRQISNEQFF
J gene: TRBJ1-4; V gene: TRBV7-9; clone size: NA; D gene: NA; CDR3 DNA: TGTGCCAGCAGCTTAGTTCGGGGAGAACTGTTTTTT; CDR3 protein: CASSLVRGELFF
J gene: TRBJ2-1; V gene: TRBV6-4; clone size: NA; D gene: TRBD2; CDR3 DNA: TGTGCCAGCAGTGAGGCTAGCGGGAACAATGAGCAGTTCTTC; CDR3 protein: CASSEASGNNEQFF
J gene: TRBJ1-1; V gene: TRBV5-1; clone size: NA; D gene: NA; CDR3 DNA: TGCGCCAGCAGCTTGGCAGGACAGAGGAACACTGAAGCTTTCTTT; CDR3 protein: CASSLAGQRNTEAFF